These 20 T cell receptor beta chains originate from one sample sequenced in a study of radiation and T cells in renal cell carcinoma. The time point denotes: blood 4 weeks post-SBRT, at nephrectomy. Treatment described: 15 Gy SBRT to primary tumor, nephrectomy 4 weeks later. TCRdb's table, derived via immunoSEQ multiplex PCR, lists solely in-frame clones and lacks some. The repertoire includes 120,000 to 150,000 clones, less than 90% of them detected once, and under 20% sits in the top ten. Sample: blood, taken from a patient whose treatment included radiotherapy and nephrectomy. The receptors derive from a woman in her 50s with renal cell carcinoma.

The chain carries TRBV7-2 and TRBJ1-1; D might be TRBD1 (6 bases). The germline CDR1 and CDR2 sequences are SGHTA and FQGNSA. The CDR3 is 14 residues long. With 1 base removed from V and 1 base from J, the gap between germline ends came to 7 bases. The chain's CDR3 is CASSLGTANTEAFF. As DNA, the CDR3 is TGTGCCAGCAGCTTAGGGACAGCGAACACTGAAGCTTTCTTT. Full variable domain (outside the CDR3, taken from reference TRBV7-2 and TRBJ1-1): GAGVSQSPSNKVTEKGKDVELRCDPISGHTALYWYRQSLGQGLEFLIYFQGNSAPDKSGLPSDRFSAERTGGSVSTLTIQRTQQEDSAVYLCASSLGTANTEAFFGQGTRLTVV.

This clone occurred a few times. CDR3 region: CASSLEGGAGGGDTQYF. Written as DNA, the CDR3 is TGTGCCAGCAGCTTAGAAGGCGGGGCCGGGGGCGGAGATACGCAGTATTTT. The chain is built from TRBV7-2 and TRBJ2-3, with D perhaps matching TRBD1 or TRBD2 (6 bases each). With 1 base removed from V and 5 bases from J, the gap between germline ends came to 19 bases. The CDR3 spans 17 residues. In germline, CDR1 is SGHTA, CDR2 FQGNSA.

The chain employs TRBV11-2 and TRBJ2-5, with D perhaps matching TRBD1 (6 bases). Per the germline V gene, CDR1 is SGHAT and CDR2 is FQNNGV. The CDR3 is 15 amino acids. Trimming stripped 1 base from V and 1 base from J, with 10 bases between. In DNA, the CDR3 is TGTGCCAGCAGCTTAGCCCCGGACAGCCAAGAGACCCAGTACTTC. As protein: CASSLAPDSQETQYF.

V is TRBV19 and J is TRBJ1-4; maybe TRBD1 (5 bases). Germline-derived CDR1 and CDR2 are LNHDA and SQIVND (reference sequence). The CDR3 is 15 amino acids. Trimming left V 7 bases short and J 8 bases short, with 20 bases between. This chain's CDR3 is CASTPVGGEDEKLFF. DNA for the CDR3: TGTGCCAGTACCCCCGTGGGAGGGGAGGACGAAAAACTGTTTTTT.

The rearrangement joins TRBV6-1 to TRBJ2-3, with 8 positions matching TRBD1. In germline, CDR1 is MNHNS, CDR2 SASEGT. CDR3 length: 14 residues. V trimming: 6 bases; J trimming: 2 bases; junction bases outside the gene matches: 4. In DNA, the CDR3 is TGTGCCAGCAGCGACAGGGGAACCACAGATACGCAGTATTTT. This sequence encodes CASSDRGTTDTQYF.

This chain links TRBV27 with TRBJ2-5; D unclear. V lost 4 bases to trimming and J lost 7 bases, with 10 bases between them. The CDR3 covers 12 residues. Germline lookup yields CDR1 MNHEY and CDR2 SMNVEV (reference sequence). CDR3 DNA sequence: TGTGCCAGCAGTTCCCCATACGGGACCCAGTACTTC. Protein product: CASSSPYGTQYF.

The gene calls are TRBV10-1 and TRBJ2-2; no firm D call. Germline V gene sequence: CDR1 WNHNN, CDR2 SYGVQD (reference sequence). This CDR3 is built from 14 residues. V lost 4 bases and J lost 4, with 10 bases in between. The CDR3 sequence: CASSVGGITGELFF. The CDR3 DNA sequence: TGCGCCAGCAGTGTAGGCGGTATCACCGGGGAGCTGTTTTTT.

V is TRBV5-6 and J is TRBJ1-1; perhaps TRBD1 as D (6 bases). Trimming removed 2 bases from V and 6 bases from J, with 8 bases in between. CDR3 size: 12 residues. Germline assignment: CDR1 SGHDT and CDR2 YYEEEE. The CDR3 DNA sequence: TGTGCCAGCAGCTTACAGGGCGCTGAAGCTTTCTTT. Protein product: CASSLQGAEAFF.

The chain employs TRBV30 and TRBJ1-2; D remains unclear. The CDR3 contains 13 residues. Germline V gene data show CDR1 as GTSNPN and CDR2 as SVGIG (reference sequence). The V end lost 0 bases, the J end lost 3 bases, and 8 bases lay between the germline ends. CDR3 loop: CAWSVGQDYGYTF. CDR3 sequence (DNA): TGTGCCTGGAGTGTTGGGCAGGACTATGGCTACACCTTC.

This clone was seen a handful of times. J is TRBJ1-1 and V is TRBV2, with D possibly being TRBD1 (5 bases). In germline, CDR1 is SNHLY, CDR2 FYNNEI. This CDR3 comprises 12 residues. Trimming removed 3 bases at V and 10 bases at J, with 12 bases between. Here the CDR3 reads CASSDQGAGAFF. DNA of the CDR3: TGTGCCAGCAGTGATCAAGGGGCGGGAGCTTTCTTT. Full variable domain (outside the CDR3, taken from reference TRBV2 and TRBJ1-1): EPEVTQTPSHQVTQMGQEVILRCVPISNHLYFYWYRQILGQKVEFLVSFYNNEISEKSEIFDDQFSVERPDGSNFTLKIRSTKLEDSAMYFCASSDQGAGAFFGQGTRLTVV.

The J gene is TRBJ2-2, the V gene TRBV14; D is unclear. The V and J ends lost 1 base and 1 base respectively, with 4 bases between them. Germline V gene data show CDR1 as SGHDN and CDR2 as FVKESK. The CDR3 covers 14 residues. The CDR3 here is CASSQAGNTGELFF. CDR3 nucleotide sequence: TGTGCCAGCAGCCAAGCAGGGAACACCGGGGAGCTGTTTTTT.

The gene calls are TRBV29-1 and TRBJ2-3, with 7 bases that match TRBD2. Germline assignment: CDR1 SQVTM and CDR2 ANQGSEA. This CDR3 contains 15 residues. The V segment lost 6 bases and the J segment 0 bases; nucleotides outside the gene matches: 9. The CDR3 DNA reads TGCAGCGTCCCAAAAGCGGGGATTAGCACAGATACGCAGTATTTT. It encodes CSVPKAGISTDTQYF.

This chain uses TRBV19 with TRBJ2-1; 11 positions agree with TRBD2. The V gene's germline CDR1 is LNHDA and CDR2 SQIVND (reference sequence). V shed 4 bases and J 8 bases; nucleotides not matched to a gene: 7. The CDR3 totals 15 residues. The CDR3: CASSRGLAERDEQFF. The DNA of the CDR3 is TGTGCCAGTAGTAGGGGACTAGCGGAGAGGGATGAGCAGTTCTTC. Complete variable domain (other parts from reference TRBV19 and TRBJ2-1): DGGITQSPKYLFRKEGQNVTLSCEQNLNHDAMYWYRQDPGQGLRLIYYSQIVNDFQKGDIAEGYSVSREKKESFPLTVTSAQKNPTAFYLCASSRGLAERDEQFFGPGTRLTVL.

This clone was picked up a small number of times. This specimen includes other DNA sequences encoding the same CDR3. The chain carries TRBV5-1 and TRBJ2-1, with 8 bases identical to TRBD2. The germline V gene encodes CDR1 SGHRS and CDR2 YFSETQ. The CDR3 extends over 16 amino acids. V trimming: 1 base; J trimming: 2 bases; junction bases outside the gene matches: 5. The chain's CDR3 is CASSLNAGGAYNEQFF. CDR3 DNA: TGCGCCAGCAGCTTGAATGCGGGAGGAGCCTACAATGAGCAGTTCTTC.

The chain carries TRBV19 and TRBJ2-7; 10 bases map to TRBD1. CDR1 and CDR2 from the germline V gene are LNHDA and SQIVND (reference sequence). The CDR3 contains 15 residues. Unmatched junction bases numbered 11, after V lost 5 bases and J lost 7 bases. The CDR3 nucleotides read TGTGCCAGTAGTCTCCAAGGGACAGGGGAGAGTGAGCAGTACTTC. Protein: CASSLQGTGESEQYF.

The chain carries TRBV10-2 and TRBJ2-1; TRBD2 matches 7 bases. V gave up 6 bases and J gave up 9 bases; unmatched junction bases: 8. Germline CDR1 and CDR2: WSHSY and SAAADI. The CDR3 consists of 13 residues. The CDR3 protein is CASRLAIGTEQFF. CDR3 coding DNA: TGCGCCAGCAGACTAGCGATTGGGACTGAGCAGTTCTTC.

V and J are TRBV7-8 and TRBJ1-3; no reliable D call. V shed 2 bases and J shed 2 bases, with 10 bases lying between them. This CDR3 region has 15 residues. Germline V gene sequence: CDR1 SGHVS, CDR2 FQNEAQ. The CDR3 DNA is TGTGCCAGCAGCTTAAAGACTGATGCTGGAAACACCATATATTTT. It codes for CASSLKTDAGNTIYF.

This clone was seen ten or more times. V gene TRBV7-9 combines with J gene TRBJ1-1, with D maybe TRBD1 (6 bases). In germline, CDR1 is SEHNR, CDR2 FQNEAQ (reference sequence). Trimming shortened V by 0 bases and J by 7 bases, and 12 bases separated the two germline ends. The CDR3 consists of 14 residues. The CDR3 is CASSLATGWSEAFF. In DNA form, the CDR3 reads TGTGCCAGCAGCTTAGCAACAGGGTGGAGTGAAGCTTTCTTT.

The chain combines TRBV5-1 with TRBJ1-4, with D possibly TRBD1 on 6 matching bases. Germline-derived CDR1 and CDR2 are SGHRS and YFSETQ. With 1 base removed from V and 3 bases from J, the gap between germline ends came to 13 bases. The CDR3 covers 16 residues. The CDR3 sequence: CASSLQGWGSNEKLFF. The CDR3 DNA reads as TGCGCCAGCAGCTTGCAGGGGTGGGGCTCTAATGAAAAACTGTTTTTT.

The chain combines TRBV27 with TRBJ2-6, with D perhaps TRBD1 (6 bases). V was cut by 5 bases and J by 2 bases, with 10 bases left in between. CDR3 length: 15 amino acids. CDR1 MNHEY and CDR2 SMNVEV come from the germline V gene (reference sequence). As DNA, the CDR3 is TGTGCCAGCAGTCGGACAGTCGCTGGGGCCAACGTCCTGACTTTC. Its protein product is CASSRTVAGANVLTF.